This TCR beta chain was identified during a study of T cell responses to AZD1222 COVID-19 vaccine. As to this clone: The antigen is undetermined.

Produced via immunoSEQ multiplex PCR; TCRdb's table is partial and in-frame only. Altogether 150,000 or so clones are present, less than 95% being singletons, with the ten largest covering over 1.5%. Notes on the study in general: Spike-specific TCR breadth and depth rose after two AZD1222 doses. Donors were chiefly white British, with a greater number of females, and clonal diversity was perhaps underestimated. Repertoire samples came only from after the peak T cell response.

CDR1 and CDR2 (germline): LGHDT, YNNKEL (reference sequence). Trimming stripped 1 base from V and 5 bases from J, with 11 bases between. This CDR3 is built from 14 residues. The sequencing used peripheral blood, collected on day 0 of AZD1222 vaccination. This sequence joins TRBV3-1 (or the pseudogene TRBV3-2) and TRBJ1-1, with D perhaps matching TRBD1 (5 bases). The TCR sequence derives from an adult in good health. CDR3 region: CASSQVRGRTEAFF. CDR3 bases: TGTGCCAGCAGCCAAGTTAGGGGCCGAACTGAAGCTTTCTTT.